This is a list of T cell receptor beta chains from one sample in a study of T cell responses to AZD1222 COVID-19 vaccine. TCRdb keeps only in-frame clones here, not all; method: immunoSEQ multiplex PCR. The table records about 100,000 clones, more than 75% of them present only once. Specimen: peripheral blood, collected on day 0 of MenACWY control vaccination. These TCRs come from an adult in good health. Each CDR3 is given with its conserved first and last residue. Each record gives: J gene, D gene, CDR3 length, V gene, clone size, CDR3 protein, CDR3 DNA. The D gene is left open where the match is weak. Some rows mark clone size as missing; the rest say once, few, many or name a class of expanded clone.

TRBJ1-2 | - | 12 | TRBV5-6 | - | CASSSGNYGYTF | TGTGCCAGCAGCTCGGGCAACTATGGCTACACCTTC
TRBJ1-2 | - | 15 | TRBV4-3 | once | CASSENTRSRYGYTF | TGCGCCAGCAGTGAAAATACCAGATCTCGGTATGGCTACACCTTC
TRBJ1-6 | - | 11 | TRBV2 | - | CASGKTGSLHF | TGTGCCAGCGGAAAAACAGGGAGCCTCCACTTT
TRBJ1-2 | TRBD1 | 18 | TRBV4-1 | - | CASSQGYRDRPVSYGYTF | TGCGCCAGCAGCCAAGGTTACCGGGACAGGCCCGTTTCATATGGCTACACCTTC
TRBJ2-5 | TRBD2 | 16 | TRBV3-1/TRBV3-2 | - | CASSQGGPAGEETQYF | TGTGCCAGCAGCCAAGGAGGGCCAGCGGGGGAAGAGACCCAGTACTTC
TRBJ2-5 | - | 15 | TRBV7-6 | - | CASRSPWGYQETQYF | TGTGCCAGCAGGTCCCCCTGGGGTTACCAAGAGACCCAGTACTTC
TRBJ2-7 | TRBD2 | 15 | TRBV28 | - | CASSPEGGYPYEQYF | TGTGCCAGCAGTCCAGAGGGAGGGTACCCCTACGAGCAGTACTTC
TRBJ2-3 | - | 14 | TRBV5-5 | few | CASSPNFSTDTQYF | TGTGCCAGCAGCCCTAACTTTTCCACAGATACGCAGTATTTT
TRBJ1-3 | - | 17 | TRBV2 | - | CASSEGPPLYSGNTIYF | TGTGCCAGCAGCGAGGGACCTCCCTTATACTCTGGAAACACCATATATTTT
TRBJ1-2 | TRBD1 | 13 | TRBV24-1 | - | CATSLGQSNGYTF | TGTGCCACCAGCTTGGGACAGTCGAACGGCTACACCTTC
TRBJ1-5 | TRBD1 | 15 | TRBV19 | - | CATGRTGFTNQPQHF | TGTGCCACCGGACGGACAGGGTTTACCAATCAGCCCCAGCATTTT
TRBJ1-2 | - | 13 | TRBV28 | - | CASSPRQVRGYTF | TGTGCCAGCAGTCCCAGACAGGTACGGGGCTACACCTTC
TRBJ1-5 | - | 13 | TRBV29-1 | - | CSVGPGGKQPQHF | TGCAGCGTTGGCCCCGGGGGCAAACAGCCCCAGCATTTT
TRBJ1-1 | - | 12 | TRBV29-1 | - | CSVGREGTEAFF | TGCAGCGTTGGGAGGGAGGGGACTGAAGCTTTCTTT
TRBJ2-1 | - | 14 | TRBV11-2 | - | CASSLGGTANEQFF | TGTGCCAGCAGCTTAGGTGGTACCGCGAATGAGCAGTTCTTC
TRBJ2-3 | TRBD1 | 16 | TRBV12-5 | - | CASGPSPGQGGNTQYF | TGTGCTAGTGGTCCATCTCCGGGACAGGGGGGAAATACGCAGTATTTT
TRBJ1-3 | - | 16 | TRBV3-1/TRBV3-2 | - | CASSSPQTGSRNTIYF | TGTGCCAGCAGCTCTCCCCAAACAGGGTCTAGAAACACCATATATTTT
TRBJ2-6 | TRBD1 | 17 | TRBV18 | - | CASSPKDRSSGANVLTF | TGTGCCAGCTCACCCAAGGACAGGAGCTCTGGGGCCAACGTCCTGACTTTC
TRBJ2-1 | TRBD2 | 15 | TRBV19 | - | CASSIEAGEGNEQFF | TGTGCCAGTAGTATTGAAGCGGGAGAAGGGAATGAGCAGTTCTTC
TRBJ1-3 | - | 14 | TRBV5-4 | - | CASSLVGAGNTIYF | TGTGCCAGCAGCTTGGTTGGGGCTGGAAACACCATATATTTT
TRBJ1-2 | - | 15 | TRBV11-2 | - | CASSLNVPQSYGYTF | TGTGCCAGCAGCTTAAATGTCCCGCAGAGCTATGGCTACACCTTC
TRBJ1-3 | - | 12 | TRBV12-3/TRBV12-4 | - | CASSFRENTIYF | TGTGCCAGCAGTTTCAGGGAAAACACCATATATTTT
TRBJ2-7 | TRBD1 | 14 | TRBV9 | - | CASSVGGQGNEQYF | TGTGCCAGCAGCGTAGGGGGACAGGGGAACGAGCAGTACTTC
TRBJ1-2 | TRBD1 | 14 | TRBV28 | - | CASRTGGRGYGYTF | TGTGCCAGCAGGACAGGGGGCAGAGGCTATGGCTACACCTTC
TRBJ1-1 | - | 14 | TRBV30 | once | CAWSVAQVNTEAFF | TGTGCCTGGAGTGTAGCCCAGGTCAACACTGAAGCTTTCTTT
TRBJ1-5 | - | 16 | TRBV18 | - | CASSQSGATAGQPQHF | TGTGCCAGCTCACAGTCCGGGGCGACGGCGGGTCAGCCCCAGCATTTT
TRBJ1-5 | - | 15 | TRBV6-2/TRBV6-3 | once | CASSFRSGRSQPQHF | TGTGCCAGCAGTTTTCGGTCCGGGAGGAGTCAGCCCCAGCATTTT
TRBJ1-5 | TRBD1 | 15 | TRBV2 | few | CASKISGQENQPQHF | TGTGCCAGCAAAATCTCGGGACAGGAAAATCAGCCCCAGCATTTT
TRBJ2-5 | TRBD2 | 14 | TRBV19 | - | CASRGRGGPETQYF | TGTGCCAGTCGCGGGCGGGGGGGCCCGGAGACCCAGTACTTC
TRBJ1-1 | - | 13 | TRBV28 | - | CASTLTENTEAFF | TGTGCCAGCACTCTGACAGAGAACACTGAAGCTTTCTTT
TRBJ1-5 | - | 14 | TRBV5-6 | - | CASSRRGVNQPQHF | TGTGCCAGCAGCCGGAGGGGCGTCAATCAGCCCCAGCATTTT
TRBJ2-5 | TRBD2 | 15 | TRBV11-2 | - | CASSLEFGGQETQYF | TGTGCCAGCAGCTTAGAATTCGGGGGGCAAGAGACCCAGTACTTC
TRBJ1-2 | - | 16 | TRBV19 | - | CASSIDHPGRNYGYTF | TGTGCCAGTAGTATTGATCACCCAGGGCGTAACTATGGCTACACCTTC
TRBJ1-1 | - | 14 | TRBV27 | - | CASSLTETNTEAFF | TGTGCCAGCAGTTTAACAGAAACGAACACTGAAGCTTTCTTT
TRBJ2-5 | - | 14 | TRBV28 | few | CASSSTGLGETQYF | TGTGCCAGCAGTTCTACGGGGCTAGGGGAGACCCAGTACTTC
TRBJ2-7 | TRBD1 | 13 | TRBV3-1/TRBV3-2 | - | CASSRQGTYEQYF | TGTGCCAGCAGCAGACAGGGGACCTACGAGCAGTACTTC
TRBJ2-2 | - | 15 | TRBV9 | - | CASSVRPVDTGELFF | TGTGCCAGCAGCGTACGGCCCGTGGACACCGGGGAGCTGTTTTTT
TRBJ1-3 | TRBD1 | 15 | TRBV28 | - | CASSLSTGTGNTIYF | TGTGCCAGCAGTTTATCGACAGGGACTGGAAACACCATATATTTT
TRBJ2-5 | TRBD1 | 15 | TRBV5-1 | - | CASSSSGTGGETQYF | TGCGCCAGCAGCTCTTCGGGGACAGGGGGCGAGACCCAGTACTTC
TRBJ2-2 | - | 13 | TRBV19 | - | CASRTAFTGELFF | TGTGCCAGTCGGACAGCGTTTACCGGGGAGCTGTTTTTT